Reported below is one T cell receptor (beta chain). These data are taken from a study of T cells expressing NK-cell markers. What made the TCR beta cDNA was 5'RACE template switching with UMIs. TCRdb re-called the 5' RACE reads and shows each CDR3 protein once, DNA omitted. The sample data list 440,000 or so distinct CDR3 sequences. The CDR3 runs to 15 residues. Germline V CDR1 and CDR2: LGHNA, YSLEER. V usage is TRBV4-3 and J usage is TRBJ1-1. The receptor was isolated from a woman aged 18 to 75 in good health. The sample was blood T cells: a sorted CD56 or NKG2C T cell subset, CD4+ or CD8+ T cells, or bulk PBMC T cells (not recorded which). Here the CDR3 reads CASSQDTGMRTEAFF.